Each of the 4 T cell receptor beta chains below was sequenced from the same sample in a study of T cell changes during pregnancy in multiple sclerosis. The protocol was immunoSEQ multiplex PCR, while the TCRdb copy is restricted to in-frame clones and leaves out a portion. The sample lists tens of thousands of clones, under 95% occurring once. Sequencing was performed on peripheral blood, taken in the second trimester of pregnancy. These receptors came from a female donor in good health, enrolled as a control in a pregnancy study.

V is TRBV27 and J is TRBJ1-4, with 7 bases that match TRBD1. The CDR3 extends over 18 amino acids. Germline V gene sequence: CDR1 MNHEY, CDR2 SMNVEV (reference sequence). V lost 5 bases, J lost 3 bases, and 15 bases stayed unmatched. Here the CDR3 reads CASSTGQWDSQSNEKLFF. The CDR3 nucleotides read TGTGCCAGCAGTACGGGACAGTGGGACTCTCAGTCTAATGAAAAACTGTTTTTT.

This clone showed up just a few times. The chain joins TRBV27 to TRBJ1-5; TRBD1 agrees at 10 bases. This CDR3 is 14 amino acids long. Germline loops: CDR1 MNHEY, CDR2 SMNVEV (reference sequence). V shed 8 bases and J 4 bases; nucleotides not matched to a gene: 5. CDR3: CASGWTGGNQPQHF. Here the CDR3 DNA reads TGTGCCAGCGGGTGGACAGGGGGTAATCAGCCCCAGCATTTT.

The rearrangement joins TRBV4-2 to TRBJ2-7, with D perhaps matching TRBD2 (6 bases). CDR3 size: 15 residues. With 0 bases removed from V and 7 bases from J, the gap between germline ends came to 16 bases. CDR1 is LGHNA and CDR2 is YNFKEQ in the germline V gene. The CDR3 loop reads CASSQDGGAGREQYF. CDR3 coding DNA: TGTGCCAGCAGCCAAGATGGGGGTGCCGGGAGAGAGCAGTACTTC.

J is TRBJ2-7 and V is TRBV4-1, with 8 bases matching TRBD1. This CDR3 contains 17 residues. Germline CDR1 is MGHRA and CDR2 is YSYEKL. V shed 0 bases, J shed 2 bases, and the junction held 9 bases outside the gene matches. This CDR3 reads CASSQEAGTGGTYEQYF. Written as DNA, the CDR3 is TGCGCCAGCAGCCAAGAAGCCGGGACAGGCGGAACCTACGAGCAGTACTTC.